This T cell receptor (beta chain) is from a study of post-analysis software for immune sequencing data (dated by TCRdb to between 2014 and 2017). Regarding the complete study: Relapsing-remitting, secondary progressive and progressive-relapsing multiple sclerosis were recorded as disease courses, and subtype annotation was lacking for some patients. A subset of samples was prepared in parallel using single-end sample barcoding, then pooled and co-amplified after Illumina adapter ligation. Patient repertoires were compared against roughly 10 previously published healthy control repertoires from donors aged about 6 to 27 years. General findings and caveats noted by the study authors: Strong co-clustering of samples prepared in the same batch was shown by direct clustering with F measure, prompting a batch-effect correction. The control group was slightly older than the multiple sclerosis patient group. Normalized Chao1 diversity was significantly lower in multiple sclerosis patients than controls, suggesting substantial peripheral T-cell clonal expansion. Roughly 5 TRBV segments, including TRBV5-6, TRBV5-1 and TRBV20-1, were significantly more frequent in patients than controls.

This clonotype turned up a few times. Its cognate antigen has yet to be identified. Base qualities are not recorded, but no much larger clone differs from it by a single base. The library was built by means of PCR. The run used an Illumina HiSeq 2500. Unique molecular identifiers were incorporated into TCR beta cDNA libraries to reduce PCR and sequencing biases. Every 1 to 10 million input T cells yielded approximately 500,000 cDNA molecules, meaning each molecule approximated one T cell. The same protocol used for the earlier healthy control dataset was applied to prepare and sequence the patient libraries. Within a given batch, samples were prepared together, multiplexed and sequenced on the same HiSeq lane. From the authors' description of their analysis: MIGEC handled the raw barcoded reads, throwing out single-read molecular identifier groups before consensus assembly and CDR3 extraction. Clonotype tables were post-analysed with VDJtools, normalizing diversity by down-sampling all datasets to the smallest sample size. To correct batch-related cross-sample contamination, repertoire overlap clustering matched CDR3 amino acid sequences but not nucleotide sequences. TCRdb ran its own pipeline on the public reads, namely fastp trimming at Q25 and MiXCR clone calling, and kept in-frame beta chains. Every entry covers one CDR3 protein and lists the most common genes and DNA from its rows. The V and J calls and clone size come from TCRdb's table, not from the authors' own analysis. The sample table lists hundreds of thousands of distinct CDR3 sequences, roughly a third of them with a count of one. Around 4.8% of the sample is in the top ten clones.

Looking up the germline V gene (reference sequence) yields CDR1 LNHDA and CDR2 SQIVND. The CDR3 contains 15 residues, cysteine and phenylalanine counted. Just the 45-base CDR3 DNA is kept, in frame starting at base 1. After removal of 5 bases from V and 4 bases from J, the junction retains 9 bases not matched to a gene. TCR beta repertoires were profiled from peripheral blood of some 13 young patients with multiple sclerosis to demonstrate the VDJtools post-analysis software. The patients with multiple sclerosis were children and adolescents between roughly 6 and 15 years of age. This clonotype originated in a girl aged 10 to 17 with multiple sclerosis. The sample consisted of blood. The chain is made from TRBV19 and TRBJ2-3; the junction holds 7 bases that match TRBD2. The DNA sequence is as follows: TGTGCCAGTAGTGACGGACTCCGGGGGGCAGATACGCAGTATTTT. This codes for CASSDGLRGADTQYF.